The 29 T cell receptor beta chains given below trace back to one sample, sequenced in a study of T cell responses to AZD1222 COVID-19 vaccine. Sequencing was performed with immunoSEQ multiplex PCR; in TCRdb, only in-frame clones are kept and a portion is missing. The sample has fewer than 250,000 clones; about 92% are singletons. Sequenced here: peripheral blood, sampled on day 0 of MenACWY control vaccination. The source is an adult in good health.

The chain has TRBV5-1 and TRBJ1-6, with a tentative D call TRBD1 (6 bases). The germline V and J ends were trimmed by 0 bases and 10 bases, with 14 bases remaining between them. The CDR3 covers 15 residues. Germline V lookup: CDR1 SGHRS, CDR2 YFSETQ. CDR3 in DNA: TGCGCCAGCAGCTTGGATCCGGGGGGCTCATCACCCCTCCACTTT. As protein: CASSLDPGGSSPLHF.

The chain's CDR3 is CASSIQQGSNQPQHF. CDR3 bases: TGTGCCAGCAGTATACAACAGGGAAGTAATCAGCCCCAGCATTTT. The J gene is TRBJ1-5, the V gene TRBV2; D is perhaps TRBD1 (6 bases). This CDR3 has 15 residues. The germline V gene encodes CDR1 SNHLY and CDR2 FYNNEI. V shed 5 bases and J shed 4 bases, with 15 bases lying between them. Full variable domain (remainder filled in from reference TRBV2 and TRBJ1-5): EPEVTQTPSHQVTQMGQEVILRCVPISNHLYFYWYRQILGQKVEFLVSFYNNEISEKSEIFDDQFSVERPDGSNFTLKIRSTKLEDSAMYFCASSIQQGSNQPQHFGDGTRLSIL.

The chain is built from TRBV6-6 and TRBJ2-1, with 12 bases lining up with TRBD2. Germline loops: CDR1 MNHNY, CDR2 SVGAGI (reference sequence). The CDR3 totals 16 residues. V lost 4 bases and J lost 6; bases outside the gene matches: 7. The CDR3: CASSSLQTSGGNEQFF. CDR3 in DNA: TGTGCCAGCAGTTCATTACAGACTAGCGGGGGCAATGAGCAGTTCTTC.

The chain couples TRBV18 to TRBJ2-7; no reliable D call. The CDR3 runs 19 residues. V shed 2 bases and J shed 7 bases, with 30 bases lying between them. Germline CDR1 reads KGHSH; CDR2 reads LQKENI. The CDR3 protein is CASSPLGKRRPNDWVEQYF. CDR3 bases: TGTGCCAGCTCACCATTGGGTAAGCGACGGCCTAATGACTGGGTGGAGCAGTACTTC.

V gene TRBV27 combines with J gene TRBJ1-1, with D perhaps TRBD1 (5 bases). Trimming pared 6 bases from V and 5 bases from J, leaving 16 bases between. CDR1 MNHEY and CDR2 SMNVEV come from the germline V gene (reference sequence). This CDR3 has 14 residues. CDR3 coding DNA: TGTGCCAGCAGCCAGAAACTCCCAGGGACTGAAGCTTTCTTT. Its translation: CASSQKLPGTEAFF.

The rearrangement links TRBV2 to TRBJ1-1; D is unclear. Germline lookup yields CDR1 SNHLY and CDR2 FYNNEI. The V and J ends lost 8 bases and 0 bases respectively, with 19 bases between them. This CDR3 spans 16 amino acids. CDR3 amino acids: CASLIDAQVMNTEAFF. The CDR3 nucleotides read TGTGCCAGCCTCATCGATGCCCAGGTTATGAACACTGAAGCTTTCTTT.

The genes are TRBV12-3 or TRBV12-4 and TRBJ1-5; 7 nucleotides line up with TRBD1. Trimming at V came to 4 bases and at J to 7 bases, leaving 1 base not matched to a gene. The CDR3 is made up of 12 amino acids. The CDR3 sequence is CASSSQGQPQHF. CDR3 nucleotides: TGTGCCAGCAGTTCACAGGGGCAGCCCCAGCATTTT.

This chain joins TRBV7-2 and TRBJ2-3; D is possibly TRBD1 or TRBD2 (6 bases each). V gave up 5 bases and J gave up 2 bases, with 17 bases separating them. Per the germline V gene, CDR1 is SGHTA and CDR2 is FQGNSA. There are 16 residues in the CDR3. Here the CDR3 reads CASSRTSGGLTDTQYF. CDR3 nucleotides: TGTGCCAGCAGCCGCACGTCCGGGGGCCTCACAGATACGCAGTATTTT. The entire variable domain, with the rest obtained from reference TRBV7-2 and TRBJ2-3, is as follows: GAGVSQSPSNKVTEKGKDVELRCDPISGHTALYWYRQSLGQGLEFLIYFQGNSAPDKSGLPSDRFSAERTGGSVSTLTIQRTQQEDSAVYLCASSRTSGGLTDTQYFGPGTRLTVL.

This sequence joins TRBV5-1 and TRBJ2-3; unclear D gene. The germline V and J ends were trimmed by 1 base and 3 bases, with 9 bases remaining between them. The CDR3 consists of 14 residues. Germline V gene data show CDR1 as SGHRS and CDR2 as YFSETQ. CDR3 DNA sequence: TGCGCCAGCAGCTTGTACGGCGGTACAGATACGCAGTATTTT. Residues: CASSLYGGTDTQYF.

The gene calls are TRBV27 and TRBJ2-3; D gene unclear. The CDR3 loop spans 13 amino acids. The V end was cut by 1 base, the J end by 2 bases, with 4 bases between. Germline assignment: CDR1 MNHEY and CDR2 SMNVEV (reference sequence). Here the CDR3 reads CASSLWNTDTQYF. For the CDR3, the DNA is TGTGCCAGCAGTTTATGGAACACAGATACGCAGTATTTT.

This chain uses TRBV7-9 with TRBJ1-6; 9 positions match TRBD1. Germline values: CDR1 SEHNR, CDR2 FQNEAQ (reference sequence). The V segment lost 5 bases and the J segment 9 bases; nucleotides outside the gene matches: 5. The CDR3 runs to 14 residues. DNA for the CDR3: TGTGCCAGCAGCCTAGGACAGGGGAGTTCACCCCTCCACTTT. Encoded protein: CASSLGQGSSPLHF.

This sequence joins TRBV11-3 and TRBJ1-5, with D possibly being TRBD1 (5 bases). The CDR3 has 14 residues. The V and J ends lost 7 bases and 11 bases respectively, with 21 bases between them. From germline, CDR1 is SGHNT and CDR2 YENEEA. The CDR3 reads CASIMGGAQLAQHF. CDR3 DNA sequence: TGTGCCAGCATCATGGGAGGGGCCCAATTGGCCCAGCATTTT.

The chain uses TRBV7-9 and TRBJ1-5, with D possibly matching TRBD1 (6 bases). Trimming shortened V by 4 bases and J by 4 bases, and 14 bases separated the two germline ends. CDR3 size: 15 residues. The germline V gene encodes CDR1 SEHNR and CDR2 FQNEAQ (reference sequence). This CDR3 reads CASSSPGTSNQPQHF. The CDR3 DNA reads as TGTGCCAGCAGCTCCCCCGGGACATCAAATCAGCCCCAGCATTTT.

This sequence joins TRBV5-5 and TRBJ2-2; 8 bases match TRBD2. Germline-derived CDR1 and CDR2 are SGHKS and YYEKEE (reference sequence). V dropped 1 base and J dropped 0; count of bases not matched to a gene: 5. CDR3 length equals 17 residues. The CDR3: CASSLLSGGPNTGELFF. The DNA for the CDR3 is TGTGCCAGCAGCTTGCTGAGCGGGGGCCCGAACACCGGGGAGCTGTTTTTT.

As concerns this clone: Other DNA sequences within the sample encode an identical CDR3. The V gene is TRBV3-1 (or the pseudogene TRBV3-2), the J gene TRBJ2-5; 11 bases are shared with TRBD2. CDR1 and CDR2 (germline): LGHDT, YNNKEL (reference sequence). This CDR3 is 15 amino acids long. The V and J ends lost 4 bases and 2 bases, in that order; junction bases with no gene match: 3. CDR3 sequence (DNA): TGTGCCAGCAGCCCAACTAGCGGGGGACAAGAGACCCAGTACTTC. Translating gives CASSPTSGGQETQYF.

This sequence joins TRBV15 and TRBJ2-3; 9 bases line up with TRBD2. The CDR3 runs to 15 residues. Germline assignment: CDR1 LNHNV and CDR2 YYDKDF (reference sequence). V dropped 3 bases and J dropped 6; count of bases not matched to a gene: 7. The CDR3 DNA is TGTGCCACCAGCAGCCGTAGCGGGGGAGGGGATACGCAGTATTTT. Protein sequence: CATSSRSGGGDTQYF.

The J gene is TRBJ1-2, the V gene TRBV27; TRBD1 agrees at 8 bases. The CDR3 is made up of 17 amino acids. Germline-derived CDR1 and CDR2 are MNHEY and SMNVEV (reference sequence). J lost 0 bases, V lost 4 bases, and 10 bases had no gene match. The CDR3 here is CASSSRRGHQTNYGYTF. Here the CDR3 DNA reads TGTGCCAGCAGTTCCCGCAGGGGGCACCAAACTAACTATGGCTACACCTTC.

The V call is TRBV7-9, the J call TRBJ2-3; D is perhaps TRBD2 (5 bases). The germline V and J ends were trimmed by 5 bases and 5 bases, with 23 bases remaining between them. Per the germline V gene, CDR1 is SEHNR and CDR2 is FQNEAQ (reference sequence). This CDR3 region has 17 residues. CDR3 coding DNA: TGTGCCAGCAGCAAAATAAGGTCGGCAGCCCGGGGAGATACGCAGTATTTT. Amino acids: CASSKIRSAARGDTQYF.

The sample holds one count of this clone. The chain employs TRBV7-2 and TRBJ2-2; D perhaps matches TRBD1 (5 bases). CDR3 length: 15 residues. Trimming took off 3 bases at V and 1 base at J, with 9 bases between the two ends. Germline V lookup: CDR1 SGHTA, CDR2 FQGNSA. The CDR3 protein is CASSFQTVNTGELFF. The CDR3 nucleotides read TGTGCCAGCAGCTTTCAGACAGTGAACACCGGGGAGCTGTTTTTT. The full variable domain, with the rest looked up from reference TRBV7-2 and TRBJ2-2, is GAGVSQSPSNKVTEKGKDVELRCDPISGHTALYWYRQSLGQGLEFLIYFQGNSAPDKSGLPSDRFSAERTGGSVSTLTIQRTQQEDSAVYLCASSFQTVNTGELFFGEGSRLTVL.

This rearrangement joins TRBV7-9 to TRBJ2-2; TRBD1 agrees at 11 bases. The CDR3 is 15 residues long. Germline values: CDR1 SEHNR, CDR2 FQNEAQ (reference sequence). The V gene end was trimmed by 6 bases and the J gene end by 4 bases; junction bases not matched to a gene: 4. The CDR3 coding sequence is TGTGCCAGCAGGCTCGGGACAGGGGGCACCGGGGAGCTGTTTTTT. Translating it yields CASRLGTGGTGELFF.

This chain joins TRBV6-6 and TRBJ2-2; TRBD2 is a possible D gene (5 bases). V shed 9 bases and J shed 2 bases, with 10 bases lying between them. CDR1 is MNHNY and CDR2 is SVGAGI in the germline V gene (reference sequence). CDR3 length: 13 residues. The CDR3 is CASAGTNTGELFF. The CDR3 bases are TGTGCCAGTGCGGGTACTAACACCGGGGAGCTGTTTTTT.

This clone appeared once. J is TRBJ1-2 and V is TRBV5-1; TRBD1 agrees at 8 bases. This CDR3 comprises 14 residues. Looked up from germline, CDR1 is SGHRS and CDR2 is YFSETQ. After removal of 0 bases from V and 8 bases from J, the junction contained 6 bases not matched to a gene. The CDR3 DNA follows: TGCGCCAGCAGCTTGGGGCAGGGGGCCGGAGGCTACACCTTC. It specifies CASSLGQGAGGYTF. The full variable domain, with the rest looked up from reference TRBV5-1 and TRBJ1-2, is KAGVTQTPRYLIKTRGQQVTLSCSPISGHRSVSWYQQTPGQGLQFLFEYFSETQRNKGNFPGRFSGRQFSNSRSEMNVSTLELGDSALYLCASSLGQGAGGYTFGSGTRLTVV.

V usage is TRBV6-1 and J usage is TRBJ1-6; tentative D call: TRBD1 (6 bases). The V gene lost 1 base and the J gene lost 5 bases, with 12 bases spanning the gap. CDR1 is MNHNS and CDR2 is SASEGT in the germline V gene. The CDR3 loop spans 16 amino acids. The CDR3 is CASSEVLAGDNSPLHF. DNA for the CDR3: TGTGCCAGCAGTGAAGTTCTGGCAGGGGATAATTCACCCCTCCACTTT.

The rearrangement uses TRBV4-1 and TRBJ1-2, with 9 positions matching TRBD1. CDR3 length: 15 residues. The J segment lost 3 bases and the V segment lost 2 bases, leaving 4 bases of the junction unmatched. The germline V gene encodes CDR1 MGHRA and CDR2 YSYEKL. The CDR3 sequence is CASSQPGQGDYGYTF. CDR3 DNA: TGCGCCAGCAGCCAACCGGGACAGGGAGACTATGGCTACACCTTC.

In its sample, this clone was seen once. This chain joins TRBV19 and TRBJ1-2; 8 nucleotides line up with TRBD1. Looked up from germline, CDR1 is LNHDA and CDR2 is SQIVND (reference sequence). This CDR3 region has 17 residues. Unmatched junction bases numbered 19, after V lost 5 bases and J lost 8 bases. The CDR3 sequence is CASSVPAGQGGRIGYTF. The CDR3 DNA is TGTGCCAGTAGTGTGCCGGCCGGACAGGGCGGGCGGATAGGCTACACCTTC.

CDR3 region: CASSEATNFYGYTF. The CDR3 DNA sequence: TGTGCCAGCAGTGAAGCAACCAACTTCTATGGCTACACCTTC. The chain uses TRBV6-1 and TRBJ1-2; D not resolved. With 0 bases removed from V and 4 bases from J, the gap between germline ends came to 9 bases. This CDR3 is built from 14 residues. Germline V gives CDR1 MNHNS, CDR2 SASEGT.

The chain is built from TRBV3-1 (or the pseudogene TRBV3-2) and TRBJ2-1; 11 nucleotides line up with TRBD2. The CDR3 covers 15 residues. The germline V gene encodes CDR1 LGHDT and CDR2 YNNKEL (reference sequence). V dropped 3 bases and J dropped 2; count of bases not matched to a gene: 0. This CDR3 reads CASSQTSGAYNEQFF. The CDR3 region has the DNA TGTGCCAGCAGCCAGACTAGCGGGGCCTACAATGAGCAGTTCTTC.

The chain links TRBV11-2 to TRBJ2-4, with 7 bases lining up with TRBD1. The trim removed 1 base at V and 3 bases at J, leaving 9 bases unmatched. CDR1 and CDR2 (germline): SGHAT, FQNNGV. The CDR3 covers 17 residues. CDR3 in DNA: TGTGCCAGCAGCTTAGTGGGGACAGTCTCATTCAAAAACATTCAGTACTTC. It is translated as CASSLVGTVSFKNIQYF.

In DNA, the CDR3 is TGTGCCAGCTCACCTAATTCAGGGGACTATGGCTACACCTTC. Protein product: CASSPNSGDYGYTF. The V and J genes are TRBV18 and TRBJ1-2; D might be TRBD1 (6 bases). CDR3 size: 14 residues. V was clipped by 3 bases and J by 3 bases, with 11 bases between them. Germline V gene data show CDR1 as KGHSH and CDR2 as LQKENI. Looking up the rest from reference TRBV18 and TRBJ1-2 gives the full variable domain: NAGVMQNPRHLVRRRGQEARLRCSPMKGHSHVYWYRQLPEEGLKFMVYLQKENIIDESGMPKERFSAEFPKEGPSILRIQQVVRGDSAAYFCASSPNSGDYGYTFGSGTRLTVV.